Presented here are 21 T cell receptor beta chains from one specimen sequenced in a study of cytomegalovirus exposure and HLA in healthy donors. The PCR had 60 Vbeta and 13 Jbeta primers. Here immunoSEQ multiplex PCR was the method, and the copy in TCRdb shows in-frame clones only, minus some. The sample lists some 150,000 clones; around 79% were seen once. Sequencing input: PBMCs. The source is a woman aged 40 to 55 in good health and CMV-seronegative.

CDR3 bases: TGTGCCAGCAGCGTAGGAGTGAGAGACAATCAGCCCCAGCATTTT. Amino acid sequence: CASSVGVRDNQPQHF. The chain employs TRBV9 and TRBJ1-5; D not certain. This CDR3 spans 15 amino acids. The V gene lost 0 bases and the J gene lost 3 bases, with 10 bases spanning the gap. Germline V lookup: CDR1 SGDLS, CDR2 YYNGEE.

This rearrangement joins TRBV6-1 to TRBJ1-2, with 7 bases matching TRBD1. Germline CDR1 and CDR2: MNHNS and SASEGT. V dropped 5 bases and J dropped 0; count of bases not matched to a gene: 3. The CDR3 is made up of 14 amino acids. Here the CDR3 DNA reads TGTGCCAGCAGTACAGGGGTAGCTAACTATGGCTACACCTTC. This encodes CASSTGVANYGYTF.

The chain employs TRBV10-2 and TRBJ1-4; TRBD1 is a possible D gene (5 bases). Trimming removed 6 bases at V and 8 bases at J, with 16 bases between. This CDR3 contains 14 residues. Germline CDR1 is WSHSY and CDR2 is SAAADI. The CDR3 region is CASRPGQGGEKLFF. The CDR3 DNA follows: TGCGCCAGCAGACCGGGGCAGGGAGGAGAAAAACTGTTTTTT.

Ten or more counts support this clone. The chain uses TRBV2 and TRBJ2-5; maybe TRBD1 (5 bases). V was cut by 5 bases and J by 4 bases, with 11 bases left in between. This CDR3 is 13 amino acids long. Per germline, CDR1 SNHLY and CDR2 FYNNEI. As DNA, the CDR3 is TGTGCCAGCAGTAAAGGAAGGGGAGAGACCCAGTACTTC. Its translation is CASSKGRGETQYF.

V and J are TRBV29-1 and TRBJ1-2; no clear D. Germline V lookup: CDR1 SQVTM, CDR2 ANQGSEA. This CDR3 is built from 11 residues. Trimming shortened V by 4 bases and J by 6 bases, and 9 bases separated the two germline ends. The CDR3 reads CSVVPRDGYTF. The CDR3 nucleotides read TGCAGCGTTGTGCCCCGGGATGGCTACACCTTC. Based on the CDR3 plus reference TRBV29-1 and TRBJ1-2, the full variable domain is SAVISQKPSRDICQRGTSLTIQCQVDSQVTMMFWYRQQPGQSLTLIATANQGSEATYESGFVIDKFPISRPNLTFSTLTVSNMSPEDSSIYLCSVVPRDGYTFGSGTRLTVV.

This sequence joins TRBV29-1 and TRBJ1-5; D not resolved. CDR3 length: 11 amino acids. Germline-derived CDR1 and CDR2 are SQVTM and ANQGSEA. Trimming shortened V by 4 bases and J by 4 bases, and 5 bases separated the two germline ends. The CDR3 DNA reads TGCAGCGTTGGGGCAAATCAGCCCCAGCATTTT. It translates to CSVGANQPQHF.

V is TRBV6-5 and J is TRBJ1-5, with 9 bases that match TRBD1. The CDR3 runs 13 residues. The trim removed 5 bases at V and 4 bases at J, leaving 0 bases unmatched. Germline CDR1 and CDR2: MNHEY and SVGAGI. The CDR3 nucleotides read TGTGCCAGCAGTGACAGGGGGAATCAGCCCCAGCATTTT. It translates to CASSDRGNQPQHF.

This clone was seen only a few times. The identical CDR3 is also encoded by other nucleotide sequences in the sample. The chain employs TRBV6-6 and TRBJ1-5; D unresolved. Germline CDR1 MNHNY, CDR2 SVGAGI (reference sequence). The CDR3 contains 12 residues. Trimming cost V 0 bases and J 7 bases, with 4 bases left between them. CDR3 in amino acids: CASSYSSQPQHF. The DNA for the CDR3 is TGTGCCAGCAGTTACTCGAGCCAGCCCCAGCATTTT.

This clone was observed a few times. The CDR3: CASSRGGSYEQYF. The CDR3 region has the DNA TGTGCCAGTAGTAGGGGGGGGAGCTACGAGCAGTACTTC. V is TRBV19 and J is TRBJ2-7; TRBD2 agrees at 7 bases. J gave up 3 bases and V 4 bases, and 3 bases lay outside the gene matches. The CDR3 has 13 amino acids. Germline assignment: CDR1 LNHDA and CDR2 SQIVND (reference sequence). The full variable domain, in which reference TRBV19 and TRBJ2-7 provide the parts outside the CDR3, is DGGITQSPKYLFRKEGQNVTLSCEQNLNHDAMYWYRQDPGQGLRLIYYSQIVNDFQKGDIAEGYSVSREKKESFPLTVTSAQKNPTAFYLCASSRGGSYEQYFGPGTRLTVT.

The DNA for the CDR3 is TGCGCCAGCAGCGGGTCCTCAGGGGGCGGAGAGACCCAGTACTTC. Residues: CASSGSSGGGETQYF. The chain couples TRBV5-1 to TRBJ2-5; 8 positions match TRBD1. V lost 4 bases to trimming and J lost 4 bases; unmatched junction nucleotides: 9. Germline V gene data show CDR1 as SGHRS and CDR2 as YFSETQ. CDR3 size: 15 residues.

The chain couples TRBV28 to TRBJ1-2, with 7 nucleotides matching TRBD1. Germline lookup yields CDR1 MDHEN and CDR2 SYDVKM. Trimming at V came to 2 bases and at J to 3 bases, leaving 6 bases not matched to a gene. This CDR3 spans 15 amino acids. The CDR3 is CASSLMRTGHYGYTF. Written as DNA, the CDR3 is TGTGCCAGCAGTTTAATGCGGACAGGCCACTATGGCTACACCTTC.

The gene calls are TRBV29-1 and TRBJ1-2; 8 nucleotides agree with TRBD1. Germline CDR1 is SQVTM and CDR2 is ANQGSEA. Trimming took 4 bases from V and 8 from J; bases not matched to a gene: 9. The CDR3 totals 13 residues. CDR3 loop: CSVVTGDLRGYTF. CDR3 DNA: TGCAGCGTTGTGACAGGGGACCTTAGGGGCTACACCTTC.

The DNA of the CDR3 is TGCAGTGCCTCCAGGGGAAACACCATATATTTT. Protein product: CSASRGNTIYF. This chain joins TRBV20-1 and TRBJ1-3; D unresolved. The germline CDR1 and CDR2 sequences are DFQATT and SNEGSKA (reference sequence). The CDR3 length is 11 residues. Trimming shortened V by 6 bases and J by 4 bases, and 7 bases separated the two germline ends.

V and J are TRBV4-1 and TRBJ2-6; D is unresolved. V was pared by 0 bases and J by 0 bases, with 12 bases between. The V gene's germline CDR1 is MGHRA and CDR2 YSYEKL. The CDR3 runs 18 residues. The CDR3 protein is CASSQDGTAGSGANVLTF. CDR3 bases: TGCGCCAGCAGCCAAGATGGCACAGCAGGCTCTGGGGCCAACGTCCTGACTTTC.

This clone was seen a single time. The chain recombines TRBV21-1 with TRBJ1-2. TRBV21-1 is tagged as a pseudogene. The CDR3 is 18 residues long. CDR3 protein: CASSKKWGGEERNYGYTF. CDR3 nucleotide sequence: TGTGCCAGCAGCAAAAAGTGGGGAGGGGAGGAGAGGAACTATGGCTACACCTTC.

The rearrangement uses TRBV7-9 and TRBJ2-7, with a tentative D call TRBD2 (5 bases). The CDR3 consists of 15 residues. The germline V and J ends were trimmed by 3 bases and 2 bases, with 14 bases remaining between them. Germline V gives CDR1 SEHNR, CDR2 FQNEAQ (reference sequence). The CDR3 here is CASSFPRAETYEQYF. The CDR3 coding sequence is TGTGCCAGCAGCTTCCCTCGAGCGGAGACCTACGAGCAGTACTTC.

The CDR3 DNA reads as TGTGCCAGCAGGATAACAGGAGAGACTAATGAAAAACTGTTTTTT. Protein sequence: CASRITGETNEKLFF. This chain links TRBV14 with TRBJ1-4; possibly TRBD1 for D (5 bases). V lost 6 bases, J lost 2 bases, and 13 bases lay in between. CDR3 size: 15 residues. Germline lookup yields CDR1 SGHDN and CDR2 FVKESK.

In this sample, this clone turned up a few times. CDR3 region: CASSLFGVRDSTGELFF. In nucleotides, the CDR3 is TGCGCCAGCAGCTTGTTTGGAGTTCGGGACTCCACCGGGGAGCTGTTTTTT. The chain links TRBV5-1 to TRBJ2-2; D might be TRBD2 (6 bases). CDR3 size: 17 residues. Germline V lookup: CDR1 SGHRS, CDR2 YFSETQ. Trimming stripped 1 base from V and 4 bases from J, with 17 bases between. The whole variable domain, remainder taken from reference TRBV5-1 and TRBJ2-2, is KAGVTQTPRYLIKTRGQQVTLSCSPISGHRSVSWYQQTPGQGLQFLFEYFSETQRNKGNFPGRFSGRQFSNSRSEMNVSTLELGDSALYLCASSLFGVRDSTGELFFGEGSRLTVL.

There are a few counts of this clone. The chain employs TRBV27 and TRBJ1-1; D perhaps matches TRBD1 (5 bases). V shed 8 bases and J shed 0 bases, with 16 bases lying between them. CDR1 and CDR2 from the germline V gene are MNHEY and SMNVEV (reference sequence). This CDR3 has 15 residues. The CDR3 here is CASSLKQDMNTEAFF. CDR3 DNA: TGTGCCAGCTCCCTCAAACAGGACATGAACACTGAAGCTTTCTTT.

Turning to this clone: This sample also contains other DNA sequences that code for the same CDR3. The J gene is TRBJ1-2, the V gene TRBV2; TRBD1 might be the D (5 bases). The length of the CDR3 is 13 residues. V was trimmed by 1 base and J by 2 bases, leaving 5 bases between them. Germline V gives CDR1 SNHLY, CDR2 FYNNEI. DNA for the CDR3: TGTGCCAGCAGTGAAGGGACAAACTATGGCTACACCTTC. It specifies CASSEGTNYGYTF.

A few counts support this clone. V is TRBV27 and J is TRBJ1-5, with TRBD1 matching 9 bases. The J segment lost 0 bases and the V segment lost 4 bases, leaving 4 bases of the junction unmatched. The CDR3 has 16 residues. Per germline, CDR1 MNHEY and CDR2 SMNVEV (reference sequence). As DNA, the CDR3 is TGTGCCAGCAGTTCCGGGACAGGGTATAGCAATCAGCCCCAGCATTTT. Translating gives CASSSGTGYSNQPQHF.